The clone carrying this T cell receptor (beta chain) was picked up many times. The antigen is not known. The data are from a study of T cells after yellow fever vaccination. It was through 5'RACE template switching that TCR cDNA was made, with a universal primer site and UMIs added. In TCRdb, the 5' RACE reads were re-called with MiXCR into one record per CDR3 protein. The table includes some 130,000 distinct CDR3 sequences, approximately 6.6% detected once. The ends lost 5 bases at V and 4 bases at J; junction bases unmatched: 12. Germline V gene data show CDR1 as MNHNS and CDR2 as SASEGT. The CDR3 runs 16 residues. Whole-study findings and limits: Subsequent booster samples again held most clones from primary vaccination (96% CD4, roughly 91% CD8).

The clonotype was recovered from a man aged 25 to 40 who received the YFV17D yellow fever vaccine. The rearrangement uses TRBV6-1 and TRBJ2-5; 8 bases align to TRBD1. The source was CD4+ T cells sorted from PBMCs, collected 10 days after the yellow fever booster vaccination. The CDR3 DNA reads as TGTGCCAGCAGTACAATGGGACAGGTTCGGGCAGAGACCCAGTACTTC. Amino acid sequence: CASSTMGQVRAETQYF.